These 16 T cell receptor beta chains were sequenced from one sample in a study of CD8 T cells in ankylosing spondylitis. TCRdb called the 5' RACE reads again in MiXCR, with one record for every CDR3 protein. The sample has some 200,000 distinct CDR3 sequences, under 30% seen once; the top ten hold approximately 6.6%. Sequenced: blood, either unsorted or a sorted T cell fraction (not recorded which). Receptor source: a male donor with ankylosing spondylitis or in good health (not recorded which).

This clonotype was seen repeatedly, ten times or more. The chain joins TRBV5-5 to TRBJ2-1; 7 nucleotides agree with TRBD2. The CDR3 extends over 15 amino acids. Per the germline V gene, CDR1 is SGHKS and CDR2 is YYEKEE (reference sequence). The V segment lost 3 bases and the J segment 7 bases; nucleotides outside the gene matches: 10. The DNA of the CDR3 is TGTGCCAGCAGCTCCCGAATCGCGGGAGATAATGAGCAGTTCTTC. Its protein is CASSSRIAGDNEQFF.

In its sample, this clonotype was seen many times. The chain couples TRBV18 to TRBJ2-7; 8 bases map to TRBD1. The CDR3 has 15 residues. Germline CDR1 is KGHSH and CDR2 is LQKENI. The V and J ends lost 3 bases and 5 bases, in that order; junction bases with no gene match: 9. The CDR3 spells CASSPRWTGTDEQYF. The CDR3 DNA reads as TGTGCCAGCTCACCCCGCTGGACAGGGACGGACGAGCAGTACTTC.

This clonotype was recorded many times. The CDR3 DNA reads TGTGCCAGCAGCTCCCCCCGGGCGAGGGGTGAGCAGTTCTTC. This codes for CASSSPRARGEQFF. The chain has TRBV7-2 and TRBJ2-1, with D perhaps assigned TRBD1 or TRBD2 (5 bases each). From germline, CDR1 is SGHTA and CDR2 FQGNSA. CDR3 length: 14 amino acids. V lost 4 bases and J 9 bases, leaving 16 bases between the germline ends.

The V call is TRBV20-1, the J call TRBJ2-1; 9 bases align to TRBD1. The CDR3 consists of 13 residues. Germline CDR1 and CDR2: DFQATT and SNEGSKA (reference sequence). V lost 6 bases to trimming and J lost 7 bases; unmatched junction nucleotides: 7. The CDR3 region has the DNA TGCAGTGCGGACAGGGGCTACGGGAATGAGCAGTTCTTC. This gives the protein CSADRGYGNEQFF.

This clonotype has at least ten counts. The rearrangement uses TRBV11-2 and TRBJ2-3; no clear D. Trimming removed 5 bases at V and 3 bases at J, with 6 bases between. In germline, CDR1 is SGHAT, CDR2 FQNNGV. The CDR3 has 12 amino acids. CDR3 loop: CASSRETDTQYF. As DNA, the CDR3 is TGTGCCAGCAGCAGGGAAACAGATACGCAGTATTTT.

Many counts were recorded for this clonotype. The J gene is TRBJ2-3, the V gene TRBV7-2; TRBD1 matches 7 bases. The V segment lost 5 bases and the J segment 2 bases; nucleotides outside the gene matches: 7. There are 15 residues in the CDR3. Germline V gene data show CDR1 as SGHTA and CDR2 as FQGNSA. CDR3 nucleotide sequence: TGTGCCAGCAGCACAGCACAGGGGAACACAGATACGCAGTATTTT. It yields the protein CASSTAQGNTDTQYF. Combining the CDR3 with reference TRBV7-2 and TRBJ2-3 gives the whole variable domain GAGVSQSPSNKVTEKGKDVELRCDPISGHTALYWYRQSLGQGLEFLIYFQGNSAPDKSGLPSDRFSAERTGGSVSTLTIQRTQQEDSAVYLCASSTAQGNTDTQYFGPGTRLTVL.

J is TRBJ2-7 and V is TRBV20-1; maybe TRBD1 (6 bases). The CDR3 spans 16 residues. Germline CDR1 reads DFQATT; CDR2 reads SNEGSKA (reference sequence). The V and J ends lost 5 bases and 4 bases respectively, with 24 bases between them. CDR3 region: CSAPSDRPLSNYEQYF. CDR3 nucleotide sequence: TGCAGTGCTCCTTCTGACAGGCCCCTCTCCAATTACGAGCAGTACTTC.

This clonotype was observed at least ten times. The chain employs TRBV20-1 and TRBJ2-7, with 13 bases identical to TRBD2. This CDR3 is 15 amino acids long. The germline V gene encodes CDR1 DFQATT and CDR2 SNEGSKA (reference sequence). V gave up 4 bases and J gave up 6 bases; unmatched junction bases: 9. CDR3 amino acids: CSAITSGRAPVEQYF. The CDR3 nucleotides read TGCAGTGCTATTACTAGCGGGAGGGCTCCGGTCGAGCAGTACTTC.

The chain joins TRBV20-1 to TRBJ2-3; no clear D. V lost 5 bases to trimming and J lost 2 bases, with 17 bases between them. This CDR3 is 15 amino acids long. Germline CDR1 DFQATT, CDR2 SNEGSKA (reference sequence). CDR3 loop: CSAPQGALITDTQYF. Here the CDR3 DNA reads TGCAGTGCTCCCCAAGGAGCCCTAATCACAGATACGCAGTATTTT.

This clonotype was seen at least ten times. The chain is built from TRBV12-5 and TRBJ2-1; D gene uncertain. CDR3 length: 14 residues. Between the trimmed V and J ends, which lost 3 bases and 5 bases, there was a span of 11 bases. Germline V gene lookup returns CDR1 LGHNT and CDR2 FRNRAP. CDR3 sequence reads: CASGLSLLNNEQFF. The CDR3 DNA reads as TGTGCTAGTGGTTTAAGTCTACTAAACAATGAGCAGTTCTTC.

This clonotype appeared once. The chain carries TRBV4-1 and TRBJ2-1; 9 nucleotides line up with TRBD2. The CDR3 sequence is 18 residues long. Trimming removed 0 bases from V and 3 bases from J; junction bases left unmatched: 9. Germline V lookup: CDR1 MGHRA, CDR2 YSYEKL. CDR3 in amino acids: CASSQDGFGGRGYNEQFF. CDR3 nucleotide sequence: TGCGCCAGCAGCCAAGATGGTTTTGGCGGGAGGGGCTACAATGAGCAGTTCTTC.

This clonotype came up many times. The genes are TRBV11-2 and TRBJ1-6; D is perhaps TRBD1 (5 bases). Germline V gene lookup returns CDR1 SGHAT and CDR2 FQNNGV. This CDR3 spans 13 amino acids. V was cut by 0 bases and J by 14 bases, with 11 bases left in between. DNA of the CDR3: TGTGCCAGCAGCTTAGAAAGGACATTAACCCTCCACTTT. Its translation: CASSLERTLTLHF.

This chain links TRBV20-1 with TRBJ1-3; D perhaps matches TRBD1 (5 bases). V lost 0 bases to trimming and J lost 4 bases, with 13 bases between them. This CDR3 comprises 15 residues. The germline V gene encodes CDR1 DFQATT and CDR2 SNEGSKA (reference sequence). The CDR3 sequence is CSARDPRGTGNTIYF. DNA for the CDR3: TGCAGTGCTAGAGATCCGCGTGGGACGGGAAACACCATATATTTT.

The count of this clonotype is one. The gene calls are TRBV24-1 and TRBJ2-1, with a weak D call TRBD1 (6 bases). V was trimmed by 5 bases and J by 1 base, leaving 11 bases between them. There are 15 residues in the CDR3. CDR1 is KGHDR and CDR2 is SFDVKD in the germline V gene. CDR3 DNA: TGTGCCACCAGTGGGGGGCAGGGGTCCTACAATGAGCAGTTCTTC. Translating it yields CATSGGQGSYNEQFF.

In the case of this clonotype: A much larger clone lies a single base off, so this may be a read error. The rearrangement joins TRBV20-1 to TRBJ2-4, with 9 bases identical to TRBD2. Germline lookup yields CDR1 DFQATT and CDR2 SNEGSKA (reference sequence). The CDR3 has 16 amino acids. This chain's CDR3 is CGAREGAGGGENIQYF. The CDR3, as DNA: TGCGGTGCTAGAGAGGGGGCGGGAGGGGGCGAGAACATTCAGTACTTC.

The chain combines TRBV29-1 with TRBJ2-1, with 10 bases lining up with TRBD2. Germline CDR1 reads SQVTM; CDR2 reads ANQGSEA. V shed 6 bases and J 3 bases; nucleotides not matched to a gene: 5. The CDR3 runs to 14 residues. The CDR3 loop is CSVDRTSGYNEQFF. CDR3 sequence (DNA): TGCAGCGTCGACCGGACTAGCGGCTACAATGAGCAGTTCTTC.